This TCR beta chain was sequenced in a study of blood T cell repertoires in COVID-19. The CDR3 length is 17 residues. CDR1 is MNHNS, CDR2 SASEGT, per germline. Trimming stripped 1 base from V and 0 bases from J, with 10 bases between. Produced via immunoSEQ multiplex PCR; TCRdb's table is partial and in-frame only. The sample holds over 400,000 clones, 80% to 90% seen once. V and J are TRBV6-1 and TRBJ1-6; D is undetermined. This clonotype was obtained from a woman aged 25 to 39 with active or convalescent COVID-19. Sequencing input: peripheral blood. For the CDR3, the DNA is TGTGCCAGCAGTGAAGTTATCCGGAGCTCCTATAATTCACCCCTCCACTTT. It translates to CASSEVIRSSYNSPLHF.